This T cell receptor beta chain was recorded in a study of T cells in Graves' hyperthyroidism and ophthalmopathy. Only a few counts were recorded for this clonotype. This may be a read error: a much more frequent sequence differs by one nucleotide. The CDR3 ends on some other residue instead of the conserved phenylalanine or tryptophan, so this is likely a read error. RNA transcripts gave rise to amplified TCR beta CDR3 regions. A set of HTBI primers served as the primers for a first-round RT-PCR of the TCR CDR3. TCRdb re-analysed the multiplex PCR reads in MiXCR, keeping a single row per CDR3 protein. The data contain approximately 400,000 distinct CDR3 sequences, around 14% of them singletons. The trim removed 3 bases at V and 2 bases at J, leaving 1 base unmatched. Per the germline V gene, CDR1 is SGHTA and CDR2 is FQGNSA. The CDR3 extends over 13 amino acids.

The sequenced material came from blood. The chain recombines TRBV7-2 with TRBJ2-7; 7 bases map to TRBD2. The clonotype originates from a woman younger than 35 with Graves' hyperthyroidism. Here the CDR3 reads CASSFREAYEQYL. CDR3 bases: TGTGCCAGCAGCTTCCGGGAGGCCTACGAGCAGTACCTC.